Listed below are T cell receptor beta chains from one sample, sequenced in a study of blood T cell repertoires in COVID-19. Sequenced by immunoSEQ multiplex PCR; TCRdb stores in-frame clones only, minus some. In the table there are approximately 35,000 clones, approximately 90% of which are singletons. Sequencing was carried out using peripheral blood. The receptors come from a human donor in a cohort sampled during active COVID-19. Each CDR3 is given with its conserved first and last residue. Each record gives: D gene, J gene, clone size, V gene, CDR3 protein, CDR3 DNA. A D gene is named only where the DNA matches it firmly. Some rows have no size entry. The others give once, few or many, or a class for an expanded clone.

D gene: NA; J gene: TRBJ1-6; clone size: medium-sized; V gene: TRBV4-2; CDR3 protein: CASSQDRGLENSPLHF; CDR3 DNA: TGTGCCAGCAGCCAAGATCGGGGTTTGGAGAATTCACCCCTCCACTTT
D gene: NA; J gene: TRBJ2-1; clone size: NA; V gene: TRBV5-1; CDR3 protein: CASRETSTYYNEQFF; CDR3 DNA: TGCGCCAGCAGAGAGACTTCCACTTACTACAATGAGCAGTTCTTC
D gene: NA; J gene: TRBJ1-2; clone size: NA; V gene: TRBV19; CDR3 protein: CASSMRSARGYGYTF; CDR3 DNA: TGTGCCAGTAGTATGAGGTCGGCCAGGGGCTATGGCTACACCTTC
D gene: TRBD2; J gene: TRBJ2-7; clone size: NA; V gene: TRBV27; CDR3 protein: CASSLNLAGLSYEQYF; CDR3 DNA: TGTGCCAGCAGTTTAAACCTAGCGGGACTCTCCTACGAGCAGTACTTC
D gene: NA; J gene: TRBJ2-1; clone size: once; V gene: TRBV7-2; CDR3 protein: CASSLMLGDNEQFF; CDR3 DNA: TGTGCCAGCAGCTTAATGCTAGGCGACAATGAGCAGTTCTTC
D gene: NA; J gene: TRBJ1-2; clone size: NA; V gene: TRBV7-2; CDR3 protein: CASSSQFWDGGRDGYTF; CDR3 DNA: TGTGCCAGCAGCTCCCAGTTTTGGGACGGGGGGAGGGATGGCTACACCTTC
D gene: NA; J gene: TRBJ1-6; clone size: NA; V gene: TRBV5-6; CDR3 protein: CASSLSGSPLHF; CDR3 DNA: TGTGCCAGCAGCTTGAGCGGTTCACCCCTCCACTTT
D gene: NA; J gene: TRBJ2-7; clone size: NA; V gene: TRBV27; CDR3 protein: CASSLSVMSVPYEQYF; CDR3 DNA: TGTGCCAGCAGTTTATCGGTCATGTCAGTACCCTACGAGCAGTACTTC
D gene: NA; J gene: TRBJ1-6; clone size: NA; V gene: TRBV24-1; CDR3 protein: CATSDSRAGPNSPLHF; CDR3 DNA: TGTGCCACCAGTGATTCACGAGCGGGGCCTAATTCACCCCTCCACTTT
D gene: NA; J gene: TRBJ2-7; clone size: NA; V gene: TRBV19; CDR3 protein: CASSRKQGPYEQYF; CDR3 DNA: TGTGCCAGTAGTCGGAAGCAGGGCCCCTACGAGCAGTACTTC
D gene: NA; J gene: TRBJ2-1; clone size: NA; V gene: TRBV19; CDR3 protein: CASSMGSSYNEQFF; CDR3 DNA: TGTGCCAGTAGTATGGGGAGCTCCTACAATGAGCAGTTCTTC
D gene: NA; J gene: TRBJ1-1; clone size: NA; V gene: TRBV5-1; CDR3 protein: CASSLDPGPNTEAFF; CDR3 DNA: TGCGCCAGCAGCTTGGACCCAGGGCCGAACACTGAAGCTTTCTTT
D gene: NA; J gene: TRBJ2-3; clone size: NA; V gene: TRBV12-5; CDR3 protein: CASGPQGGADTQYF; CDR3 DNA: TGTGCTAGTGGTCCACAGGGTGGCGCAGATACGCAGTATTTT
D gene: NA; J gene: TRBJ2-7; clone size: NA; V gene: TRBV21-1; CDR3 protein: CASSKEAGAPYEQYF; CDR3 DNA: TGTGCCAGCAGCAAAGAGGCGGGAGCACCCTACGAGCAGTACTTC
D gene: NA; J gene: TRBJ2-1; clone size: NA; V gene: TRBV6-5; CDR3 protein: CASSPGDWAYNEQFF; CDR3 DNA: TGTGCCAGCTCCCCGGGGGACTGGGCATACAATGAGCAGTTCTTC
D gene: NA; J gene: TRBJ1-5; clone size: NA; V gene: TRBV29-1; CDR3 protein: CSVVEGDSNQPQHF; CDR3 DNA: TGCAGCGTTGTGGAGGGAGATAGCAATCAGCCCCAGCATTTT
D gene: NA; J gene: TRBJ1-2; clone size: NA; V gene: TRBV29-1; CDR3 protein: CSVEGDNYGYTF; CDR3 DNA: TGCAGCGTTGAGGGAGATAACTATGGCTACACCTTC
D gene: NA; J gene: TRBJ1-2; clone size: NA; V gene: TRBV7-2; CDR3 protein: CASSLGVGVYGYTF; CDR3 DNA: TGTGCCAGCAGCTTAGGCGTCGGGGTCTATGGCTACACCTTC
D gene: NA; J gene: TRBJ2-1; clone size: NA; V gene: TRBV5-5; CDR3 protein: CASSLVSEQFF; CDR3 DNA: TGTGCCAGCAGCTTGGTTAGTGAGCAGTTCTTC
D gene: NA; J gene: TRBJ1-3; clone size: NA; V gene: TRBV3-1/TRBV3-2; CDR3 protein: CASSQVSLYSGNTIYF; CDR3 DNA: TGTGCCAGCAGCCAAGTTAGTCTTTACTCTGGAAACACCATATATTTT
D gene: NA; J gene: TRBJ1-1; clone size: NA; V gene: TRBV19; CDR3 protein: CASTREWATEAFF; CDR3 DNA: TGTGCCAGTACAAGAGAATGGGCCACTGAAGCTTTCTTT
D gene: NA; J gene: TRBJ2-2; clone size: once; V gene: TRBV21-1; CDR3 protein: CASSGPSITGELFF; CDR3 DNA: TGTGCCAGCAGCGGGCCTTCAATTACCGGGGAGCTGTTTTTT
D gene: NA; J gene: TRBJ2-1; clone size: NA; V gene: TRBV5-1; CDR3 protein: CASSVGPLTIDEQFF; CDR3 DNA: TGCGCCAGCAGCGTGGGACCCCTGACTATCGATGAGCAGTTCTTC
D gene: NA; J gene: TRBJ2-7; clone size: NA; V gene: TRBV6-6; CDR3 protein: CASSYSKWQGGYEQYF; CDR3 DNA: TGTGCCAGCAGTTACTCGAAGTGGCAGGGGGGCTACGAGCAGTACTTC
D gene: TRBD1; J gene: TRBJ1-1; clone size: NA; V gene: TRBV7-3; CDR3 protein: CASSLWTGGATEAFF; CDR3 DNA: TGTGCCAGCAGCTTGTGGACAGGGGGGGCCACTGAAGCTTTCTTT
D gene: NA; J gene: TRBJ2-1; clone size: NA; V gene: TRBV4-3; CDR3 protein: CASSQDYREYNEQFF; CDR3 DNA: TGCGCCAGCAGCCAAGATTACAGGGAGTACAATGAGCAGTTCTTC
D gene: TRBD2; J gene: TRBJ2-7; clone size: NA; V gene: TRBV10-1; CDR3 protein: CASSKGLARDEQYF; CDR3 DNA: TGCGCCAGCAGCAAAGGACTAGCTCGAGACGAGCAGTACTTC
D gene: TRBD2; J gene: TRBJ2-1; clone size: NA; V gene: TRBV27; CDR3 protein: CASSPSSGNYNEQFF; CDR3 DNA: TGTGCCAGCAGTCCCTCTAGCGGGAATTACAATGAGCAGTTCTTC
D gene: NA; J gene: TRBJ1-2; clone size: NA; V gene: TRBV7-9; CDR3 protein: CASSALDGFYGYTF; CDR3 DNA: TGTGCCAGCAGCGCCCTAGACGGGTTCTATGGCTACACCTTC
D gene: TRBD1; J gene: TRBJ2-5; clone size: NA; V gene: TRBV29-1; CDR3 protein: CSVDRQGAAQYF; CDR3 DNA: TGCAGCGTTGACCGACAGGGAGCGGCCCAGTACTTC
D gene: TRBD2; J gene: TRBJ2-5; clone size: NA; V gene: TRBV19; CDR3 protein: CASSPTGTSLETQYF; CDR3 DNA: TGTGCCAGTAGTCCCACCGGGACTAGCCTAGAGACCCAGTACTTC
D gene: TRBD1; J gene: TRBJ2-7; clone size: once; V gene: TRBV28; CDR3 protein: CASRRPGTATYEQYF; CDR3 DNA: TGTGCCAGCAGGCGACCCGGGACAGCTACCTACGAGCAGTACTTC
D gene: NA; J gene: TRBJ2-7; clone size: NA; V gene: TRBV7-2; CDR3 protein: CASSLSPPGGEQYF; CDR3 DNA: TGTGCCAGCAGCTTAAGCCCGCCCGGTGGCGAGCAGTACTTC
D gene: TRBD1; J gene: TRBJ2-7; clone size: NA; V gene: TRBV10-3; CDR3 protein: CAISEQGAQTLPYEQYF; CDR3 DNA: TGTGCCATCAGTGAGCAGGGGGCGCAGACACTCCCCTACGAGCAGTACTTC
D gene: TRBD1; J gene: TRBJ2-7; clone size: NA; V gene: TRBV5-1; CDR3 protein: CASSLGDRGNEQYF; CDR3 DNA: TGCGCCAGCAGCTTGGGAGACAGGGGGAACGAGCAGTACTTC
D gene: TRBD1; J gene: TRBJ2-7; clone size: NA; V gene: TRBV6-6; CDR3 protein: CASRGDRGPGEQYF; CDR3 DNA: TGTGCCAGCAGGGGAGACAGGGGGCCGGGGGAGCAGTACTTC
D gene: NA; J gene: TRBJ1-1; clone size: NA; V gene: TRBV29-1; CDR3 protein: CSVEKGVTGTEAFF; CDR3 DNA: TGCAGCGTTGAAAAGGGGGTAACGGGCACTGAAGCTTTCTTT
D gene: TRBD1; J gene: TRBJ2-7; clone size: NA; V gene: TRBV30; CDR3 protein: CAWSIWTGHYEQYF; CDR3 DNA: TGTGCCTGGAGTATTTGGACAGGGCACTACGAGCAGTACTTC
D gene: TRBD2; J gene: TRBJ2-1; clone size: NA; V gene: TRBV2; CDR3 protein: CASSERASGGYEQFF; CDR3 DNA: TGTGCCAGCAGTGAAAGGGCTAGCGGGGGCTATGAGCAGTTCTTC
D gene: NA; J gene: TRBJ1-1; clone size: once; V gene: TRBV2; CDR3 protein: CASILRVPEAFF; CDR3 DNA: TGTGCCAGCATTCTCAGGGTCCCTGAAGCTTTCTTT
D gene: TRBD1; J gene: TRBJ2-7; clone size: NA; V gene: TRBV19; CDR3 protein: CASSWGGTGVYEQYF; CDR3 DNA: TGTGCCAGTAGCTGGGGCGGGACAGGGGTATACGAGCAGTACTTC
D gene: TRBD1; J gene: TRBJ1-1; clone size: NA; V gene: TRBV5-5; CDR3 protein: CASSLIQGAYTEAFF; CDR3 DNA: TGTGCCAGCAGCTTAATACAGGGGGCGTACACTGAAGCTTTCTTT